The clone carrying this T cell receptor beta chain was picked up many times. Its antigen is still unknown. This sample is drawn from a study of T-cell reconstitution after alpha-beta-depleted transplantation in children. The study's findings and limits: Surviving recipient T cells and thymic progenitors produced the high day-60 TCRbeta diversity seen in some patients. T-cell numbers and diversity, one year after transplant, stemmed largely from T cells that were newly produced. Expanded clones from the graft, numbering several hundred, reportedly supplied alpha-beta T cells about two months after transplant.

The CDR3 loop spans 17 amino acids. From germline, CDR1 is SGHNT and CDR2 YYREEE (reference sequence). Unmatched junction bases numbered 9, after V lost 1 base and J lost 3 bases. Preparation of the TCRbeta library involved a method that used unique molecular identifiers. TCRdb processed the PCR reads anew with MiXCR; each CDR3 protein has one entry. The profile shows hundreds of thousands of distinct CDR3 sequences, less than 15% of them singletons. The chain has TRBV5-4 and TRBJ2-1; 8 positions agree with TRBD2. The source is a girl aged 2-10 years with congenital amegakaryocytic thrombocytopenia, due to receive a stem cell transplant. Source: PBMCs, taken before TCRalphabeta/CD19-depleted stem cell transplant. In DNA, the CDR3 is TGTGCCAGCAGCTTGTATGGTAGCGGGACCATCTACAATGAGCAGTTCTTC. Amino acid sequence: CASSLYGSGTIYNEQFF.